This note documents a single T cell receptor beta chain sequence. This sample was taken from a study of shared T cell receptors in the human thymus. TCRdb's copy holds only in-frame clones and misses some; the assay was immunoSEQ multiplex PCR. The table includes hundreds of thousands of clones, around 87% detected once. This same sample was also part of a study on human thymus T cells. That source notes: Having corrective surgery for congenital heart defects, healthy Finnish infants were the ones who donated. Obtained as resections during corrective heart surgery, the thymus tissue was then studied. Use of V and J genes seemed skewed within the thymic and blood repertoires. Related research examined unrelated individuals and reported that their thymic repertoires overlapped highly.

The sequence derives from a boy under two years old with a congenital heart defect. Sequencing was done on a sample of thymocytes.

CDR3 residues: CASSLGQGRSPLHF. CDR3 DNA: TGTGCCAGCAGTCTCGGACAGGGAAGGTCACCCCTCCACTTT. The V gene is TRBV27, the J gene TRBJ1-6; 8 nucleotides agree with TRBD1. J gave up 10 bases and V 5 bases, and 7 bases lay outside the gene matches. Per germline, CDR1 MNHEY and CDR2 SMNVEV (reference sequence). The CDR3 consists of 14 residues.